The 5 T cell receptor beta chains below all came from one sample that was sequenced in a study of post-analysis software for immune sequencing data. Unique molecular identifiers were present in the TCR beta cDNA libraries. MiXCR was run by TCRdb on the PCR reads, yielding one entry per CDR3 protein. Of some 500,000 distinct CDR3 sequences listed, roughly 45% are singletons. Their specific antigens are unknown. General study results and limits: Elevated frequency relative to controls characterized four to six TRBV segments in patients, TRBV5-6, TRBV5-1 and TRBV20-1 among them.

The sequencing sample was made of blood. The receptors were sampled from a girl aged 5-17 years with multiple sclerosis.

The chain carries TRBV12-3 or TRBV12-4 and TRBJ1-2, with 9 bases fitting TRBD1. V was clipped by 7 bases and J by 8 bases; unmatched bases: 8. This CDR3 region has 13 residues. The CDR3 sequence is CASTSGTGWGYTF. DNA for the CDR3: TGTGCCAGCACTTCCGGGACAGGGTGGGGCTACACCTTC.

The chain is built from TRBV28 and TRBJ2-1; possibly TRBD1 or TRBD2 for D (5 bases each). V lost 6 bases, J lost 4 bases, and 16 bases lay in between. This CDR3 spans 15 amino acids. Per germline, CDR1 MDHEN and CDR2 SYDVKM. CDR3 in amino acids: CASSPRDGVYNEQFF. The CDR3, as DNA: TGTGCCAGCAGCCCCAGGGACGGGGTATACAATGAGCAGTTCTTC. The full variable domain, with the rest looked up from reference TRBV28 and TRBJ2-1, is DVKVTQSSRYLVKRTGEKVFLECVQDMDHENMFWYRQDPGLGLRLIYFSYDVKMKEKGDIPEGYSVSREKKERFSLILESASTNQTSMYLCASSPRDGVYNEQFFGPGTRLTVL.

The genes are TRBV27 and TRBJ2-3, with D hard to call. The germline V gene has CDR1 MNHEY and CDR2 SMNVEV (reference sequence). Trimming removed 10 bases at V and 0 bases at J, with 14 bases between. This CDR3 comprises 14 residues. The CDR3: CATNPTSSTDTQYF. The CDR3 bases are TGTGCCACCAACCCCACATCTAGCACAGATACGCAGTATTTT.

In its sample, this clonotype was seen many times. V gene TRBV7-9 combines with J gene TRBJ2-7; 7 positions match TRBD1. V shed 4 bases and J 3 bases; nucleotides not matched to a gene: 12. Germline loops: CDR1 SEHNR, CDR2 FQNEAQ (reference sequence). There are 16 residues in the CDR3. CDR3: CASSSTSGTELYEQYF. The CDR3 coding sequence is TGTGCCAGCAGCTCAACATCCGGGACAGAACTCTACGAGCAGTACTTC.

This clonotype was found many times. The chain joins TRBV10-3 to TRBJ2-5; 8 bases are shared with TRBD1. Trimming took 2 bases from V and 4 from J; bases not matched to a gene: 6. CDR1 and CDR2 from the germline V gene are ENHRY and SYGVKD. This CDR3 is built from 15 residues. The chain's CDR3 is CAISEGTGLGETQYF. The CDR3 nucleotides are TGTGCCATCAGTGAGGGGACAGGTCTTGGAGAGACCCAGTACTTC.